The rows below give T cell receptor beta chains drawn from one sample of a study of CD8+ T cells in alopecia areata. The table came from immunoSEQ multiplex PCR; TCRdb's copy has only in-frame clones and leaves some out. The table has roughly 200,000 clones, roughly 53% seen once. Sequenced material: CD8+ T cells sorted from blood, taken at week 24, from a patient treated with tofacitinib. Receptors originate from a human donor with alopecia areata. The CDR3 runs from the conserved cysteine through the conserved F or W.

CDR3	V	J
CASSKSGTYLSYEQYF	TRBV6-6	TRBJ2-7
CASSQPGQNYTF	TRBV4-1	TRBJ1-2
CASSGTQETQYF	TRBV2	TRBJ2-5
CASRLGDRVYNEQFF	TRBV6-1	TRBJ2-1
CASSQDTAGELFF	TRBV7-9	TRBJ2-2
CASSGTDRGANVLTF	TRBV2	TRBJ2-6
CSVESRNTEAFF	TRBV29-1	TRBJ1-1
CASTQGAGALGTQYF	TRBV13	TRBJ2-5
CASSLDGRPYNEQFF	TRBV5-6	TRBJ2-1
CASSRQGSYEQYF	TRBV16	TRBJ2-7
CASSQADGGWETQYF	TRBV4-1	TRBJ2-5
CASSLDHVGIEFF	TRBV5-1	TRBJ2-1
CASSPNRGQETQYF	TRBV18	TRBJ2-5
CAIRGNTGELFF	TRBV10-2	TRBJ2-2